This T cell receptor beta chain was documented in a study of blood T cell repertoires in COVID-19. Assay used: immunoSEQ multiplex PCR; TCRdb lists only in-frame clones, some missing. The data hold 180,000 or so clones, with less than 90% observed a single time. Followed longitudinally, the Seattle patients had been enrolled during active infection. V shed 0 bases and J shed 8 bases, with 14 bases lying between them. Germline-derived CDR1 and CDR2 are SGHRS and YFSETQ. The CDR3 has 14 amino acids. Sequenced material: peripheral blood. The chain is built from TRBV5-1 and TRBJ1-1; D is unresolved. The clonotype comes from a woman aged 60-75 years with COVID-19, enrolled during active disease. The CDR3 is CASSLVGRAGEAFF. CDR3 nucleotide sequence: TGCGCCAGCAGCTTGGTAGGGCGGGCGGGAGAAGCTTTCTTT.